The 19 T cell receptor beta chains listed next were all sequenced from one sample in a study of cytomegalovirus exposure and HLA in healthy donors (dated by TCRdb to 2017 to 2019). Library generation was performed with the immunoSEQ multiplex PCR assay. A mixture of 60 forward primers for TCR Vbeta segments and 13 reverse primers for TCR Jbeta segments was used in the multiplex PCR. TCRdb stores this immuneACCESS table with in-frame sequences only. Part of the clones is absent; in the studies checked, under half of the shortfall reflects unresolved V genes, and no reason is known for the rest. The sample profile shows some 200,000 clones; around 62% of them were found once. Under 3% of the sample rests with the top ten. Sequencing was done on a sample of PBMCs. These receptor sequences come from a man aged 35-49 years in good health and CMV-seronegative.

This clone was seen a handful of times. The sample holds other DNA sequences that translate to the same CDR3. The V and J genes are TRBV5-1 and TRBJ1-2, with 9 bases lining up with TRBD1. Germline V lookup: CDR1 SGHRS, CDR2 YFSETQ. This CDR3 is 14 amino acids long. Unmatched junction bases numbered 6, after V lost 4 bases and J lost 5 bases. Here the CDR3 DNA reads TGCGCCAGCAGCCTTGGGGACAGGGCATATGGCTACACCTTC. It specifies CASSLGDRAYGYTF.

This clone showed up just a few times. This chain links TRBV30 with TRBJ1-2; D unclear. The V gene's germline CDR1 is GTSNPN and CDR2 SVGIG (reference sequence). The V end was cut by 0 bases, the J end by 5 bases, with 10 bases between. The CDR3 consists of 13 residues. The CDR3 coding sequence is TGTGCCTGGAGTGTAGAGCGGAAGTATGGCTACACCTTC. Translation: CAWSVERKYGYTF.

This clone was picked up a small number of times. CDR3 DNA sequence: TGTGCCAGCAGCTTAGCTCCTAGGGGGGGTGAGCAGTTCTTC. This translates into CASSLAPRGGEQFF. The chain couples TRBV11-2 to TRBJ2-1; the D gene is possibly TRBD2 (7 bases). Germline CDR1 is SGHAT and CDR2 is FQNNGV. The V gene lost 1 base and the J gene lost 9 bases, with 13 bases spanning the gap. The CDR3 loop spans 14 amino acids. Using reference TRBV11-2 and TRBJ2-1 for the parts outside the CDR3, the full variable domain is EAGVAQSPRYKIIEKRQSVAFWCNPISGHATLYWYQQILGQGPKLLIQFQNNGVVDDSQLPKDRFSAERLKGVDSTLKIQPAKLEDSAVYLCASSLAPRGGEQFFGPGTRLTVL.

The chain is built from TRBV27 and TRBJ2-7; TRBD2 aligns across 11 bases. This CDR3 has 15 amino acids. Germline values: CDR1 MNHEY, CDR2 SMNVEV (reference sequence). V was pared by 5 bases and J by 3 bases, with 6 bases of the junction left unmatched. The CDR3, as DNA: TGTGCCAGCAGTCGACTAGCGGGACAGCTCTACGAGCAGTACTTC. Protein sequence: CASSRLAGQLYEQYF.

The DNA for the CDR3 is TGTGCCAGCACCGGAGGGTCCAATGAGCAGTTCTTC. It specifies CASTGGSNEQFF. This rearrangement joins TRBV7-9 to TRBJ2-1, with D perhaps TRBD2 (6 bases). The CDR3 length is 12 residues. Germline CDR1 is SEHNR and CDR2 is FQNEAQ (reference sequence). V was shortened by 7 bases and J by 6 bases, with 10 bases between the two germline ends.

This sequence joins TRBV19 and TRBJ1-3, with D uncertain. The CDR3 loop spans 14 amino acids. V was clipped by 6 bases and J by 2 bases, with 11 bases between them. Germline loops: CDR1 LNHDA, CDR2 SQIVND (reference sequence). The CDR3, as DNA: TGTGCCAGTAGCGACTTGGCGGCTGGAAACACCATATATTTT. As protein: CASSDLAAGNTIYF. The whole variable domain, remainder taken from reference TRBV19 and TRBJ1-3, is DGGITQSPKYLFRKEGQNVTLSCEQNLNHDAMYWYRQDPGQGLRLIYYSQIVNDFQKGDIAEGYSVSREKKESFPLTVTSAQKNPTAFYLCASSDLAAGNTIYFGEGSWLTVV.

This clone was seen a single time. This sequence joins TRBV5-1 and TRBJ1-5, with 8 bases lining up with TRBD1. J gave up 7 bases and V 0 bases, and 6 bases lay outside the gene matches. The CDR3 has 15 amino acids. Germline values: CDR1 SGHRS, CDR2 YFSETQ. CDR3 sequence reads: CASSLEGTGVQPQHF. CDR3 DNA: TGCGCCAGCAGCTTGGAAGGGACAGGCGTCCAGCCCCAGCATTTT.

Only a few counts were recorded for this clone. Other DNA sequences of this sample code for an identical CDR3. J is TRBJ2-3 and V is TRBV11-2, with no clear D. Germline-derived CDR1 and CDR2 are SGHAT and FQNNGV. V shed 0 bases and J shed 3 bases, with 4 bases lying between them. This CDR3 comprises 13 residues. CDR3 nucleotides: TGTGCCAGCAGCTTAGATCTGACAGATACGCAGTATTTT. Translating gives CASSLDLTDTQYF.

This chain joins TRBV15 and TRBJ1-2; possible D gene TRBD1, 6 bases. Trimming shortened V by 0 bases and J by 7 bases, and 21 bases separated the two germline ends. Germline-derived CDR1 and CDR2 are LNHNV and YYDKDF (reference sequence). CDR3 length: 17 amino acids. CDR3 region: CATSRDAGATDLGGYTF. The CDR3 DNA reads as TGTGCCACCAGCAGAGATGCAGGGGCGACTGATTTAGGTGGCTACACCTTC.

The gene calls are TRBV19 and TRBJ1-2, with 8 bases matching TRBD1. Germline V CDR1 and CDR2: LNHDA, SQIVND (reference sequence). The V and J ends lost 5 bases and 7 bases, in that order; junction bases with no gene match: 6. The CDR3 contains 13 residues. In DNA, the CDR3 is TGTGCCAGTAGTCTTGACAGGGGAAGTGGCTACACCTTC. Translation gives CASSLDRGSGYTF.

J is TRBJ2-1 and V is TRBV29-1; 16 bases match TRBD2. V lost 6 bases to trimming and J lost 4 bases; unmatched junction nucleotides: 6. The germline gives CDR1 SQVTM, CDR2 ANQGSEA. CDR3 length: 16 amino acids. The CDR3 DNA reads as TGCAGCGTACAGGGACTAGCGGGGGGGCGGTACAATGAGCAGTTCTTC. It yields the protein CSVQGLAGGRYNEQFF.

The V call is TRBV27, the J call TRBJ2-7; 7 bases line up with TRBD1. Germline V gene sequence: CDR1 MNHEY, CDR2 SMNVEV (reference sequence). CDR3 size: 14 residues. V dropped 5 bases and J dropped 3; count of bases not matched to a gene: 7. Here the CDR3 DNA reads TGTGCCAGCAGTCCAAGGAACAGGGGCTACGAGCAGTACTTC. As protein: CASSPRNRGYEQYF.

This clone was observed a few times. The chain uses TRBV9 and TRBJ2-2, with a tentative D call TRBD1 (6 bases). The V gene lost 0 bases and the J gene lost 5 bases, with 11 bases spanning the gap. The length of the CDR3 is 15 residues. The germline gives CDR1 SGDLS, CDR2 YYNGEE. CDR3: CASSVDGGPTGELFF. The CDR3 coding sequence is TGTGCCAGCAGCGTAGATGGGGGCCCGACCGGGGAGCTGTTTTTT. The variable domain in full, with the rest retrieved from reference TRBV9 and TRBJ2-2, is DSGVTQTPKHLITATGQRVTLRCSPRSGDLSVYWYQQSLDQGLQFLIQYYNGEERAKGNILERFSAQQFPDLHSELNLSSLELGDSALYFCASSVDGGPTGELFFGEGSRLTVL.

The gene calls are TRBV11-3 and TRBJ2-7; 7 positions agree with TRBD1. The V segment lost 6 bases and the J segment 3 bases; nucleotides outside the gene matches: 5. Germline CDR1 is SGHNT and CDR2 is YENEEA. The CDR3 is made up of 13 amino acids. The CDR3 here is CASSRQGGYEQYF. CDR3 nucleotides: TGTGCCAGCAGTCGACAGGGTGGCTACGAGCAGTACTTC.

This CDR3 is CSVTLRANTGELFF. The CDR3, as DNA: TGCAGCGTTACGCTCAGGGCGAACACCGGGGAGCTGTTTTTT. This chain connects TRBV29-1 to TRBJ2-2; the D gene is possibly TRBD1 (5 bases). CDR3 length: 14 amino acids. V lost 5 bases, J lost 0 bases, and 10 bases lay in between. CDR1 and CDR2 from the germline V gene are SQVTM and ANQGSEA.

This clone appeared a few times. The genes are TRBV19 and TRBJ2-1; D perhaps matches TRBD2 (5 bases). The CDR3 is made up of 13 amino acids. Germline lookup yields CDR1 LNHDA and CDR2 SQIVND (reference sequence). V was cut by 5 bases and J by 5 bases, with 10 bases left in between. The CDR3 nucleotides read TGTGCCAGTAGTTACCGGAGGAACAATGAGCAGTTCTTC. Its protein is CASSYRRNNEQFF.

The sample holds one count of this clone. This chain joins TRBV6-6 and TRBJ2-4, with D possibly being TRBD2 (6 bases). Trimming took 2 bases from V and 0 from J, leaving 11 bases between them. This CDR3 comprises 16 residues. The V gene's germline CDR1 is MNHNY and CDR2 SVGAGI (reference sequence). The CDR3 bases are TGTGCCAGCAGTTACCGGACTAACGCAGCCAAAAACATTCAGTACTTC. The encoded protein is CASSYRTNAAKNIQYF.

This clone was seen more than once but under ten times. The DNA for the CDR3 is TGCGCCAGCAGCTTGGAAGGTCTAGCCTCAGATACGCAGTATTTT. Residues: CASSLEGLASDTQYF. The chain links TRBV5-1 to TRBJ2-3; a possible D gene is TRBD2 (5 bases). CDR1 and CDR2 (germline): SGHRS, YFSETQ. The germline V and J ends were trimmed by 0 bases and 4 bases, with 12 bases remaining between them. The CDR3 contains 15 residues. Drawing the rest from reference TRBV5-1 and TRBJ2-3, the complete variable domain is KAGVTQTPRYLIKTRGQQVTLSCSPISGHRSVSWYQQTPGQGLQFLFEYFSETQRNKGNFPGRFSGRQFSNSRSEMNVSTLELGDSALYLCASSLEGLASDTQYFGPGTRLTVL.

The chain recombines TRBV13 with TRBJ2-5; maybe TRBD1 (5 bases). V dropped 5 bases and J dropped 4 bases, with 8 bases sitting between them. The CDR3 totals 12 residues. Germline V gene data show CDR1 as PRHDT and CDR2 as FYEKMQ (reference sequence). For the CDR3, the DNA is TGTGCCAGCAGCCACCAGGGAGAGACCCAGTACTTC. Amino acids: CASSHQGETQYF.